These 28 T cell receptor beta chains share one sample of origin, sequenced in a study of cytomegalovirus exposure and HLA in healthy donors. The repertoire was sequenced with immunoSEQ multiplex PCR; TCRdb's copy has only in-frame clones and lacks some. The sample lists some 200,000 clones; 84% were seen once. Sequenced: PBMCs. The receptors derive from a woman aged 25 to 39 in good health and CMV-seropositive.

This clone was counted once. The rearrangement links TRBV28 to TRBJ1-5; D ambiguous. The germline gives CDR1 MDHEN, CDR2 SYDVKM. Trimming removed 10 bases from V and 1 base from J, with 11 bases in between. The CDR3 is 13 residues long. The CDR3 sequence is CAIQPGSNQPQHF. The CDR3 DNA sequence: TGTGCCATACAACCCGGGAGCAATCAGCCCCAGCATTTT.

This clone was seen a few times. Given a much more abundant clone one base away, this may be a read error. This chain connects TRBV6-6 to TRBJ1-2; D possibly corresponds to TRBD1 (6 bases). V was cut by 2 bases and J by 2 bases, with 6 bases left in between. The V gene's germline CDR1 is MNHNY and CDR2 SVGAGI (reference sequence). The CDR3 extends over 13 amino acids. The CDR3 DNA sequence: TGTGCCAGCAGTTACGACAGGAACTATGGCTACACCTTC. It codes for CASSYDRNYGYTF.

This clone showed up just once. The V and J genes are TRBV9 and TRBJ1-1; 7 nucleotides agree with TRBD1. With 7 bases clipped from V and 11 bases from J, the junction kept 11 bases outside the gene matches. Germline assignment: CDR1 SGDLS and CDR2 YYNGEE. The CDR3 is made up of 12 amino acids. CDR3 loop: CASGQALGSAFF. Here the CDR3 DNA reads TGTGCCAGCGGACAGGCTCTTGGAAGCGCTTTCTTT. Full variable domain (remainder filled in from reference TRBV9 and TRBJ1-1): DSGVTQTPKHLITATGQRVTLRCSPRSGDLSVYWYQQSLDQGLQFLIQYYNGEERAKGNILERFSAQQFPDLHSELNLSSLELGDSALYFCASGQALGSAFFGQGTRLTVV.

This clone was detected only a few times. This chain uses TRBV27 with TRBJ1-2; TRBD1 matches at 10 bases. This CDR3 has 15 amino acids. V trimming: 4 bases; J trimming: 4 bases; junction bases outside the gene matches: 6. Germline V lookup: CDR1 MNHEY, CDR2 SMNVEV (reference sequence). In DNA, the CDR3 is TGTGCCAGCAGTTCGTGGACAGGGGGTTCCTATGGCTACACCTTC. This encodes CASSSWTGGSYGYTF.

The chain joins TRBV6-6 to TRBJ2-1; tentatively, D is TRBD2 (6 bases). Germline V gene data show CDR1 as MNHNY and CDR2 as SVGAGI (reference sequence). The CDR3 has 14 amino acids. V was shortened by 7 bases and J by 9 bases, with 19 bases between the two germline ends. CDR3 amino acids: CASITLRGGSEQFF. CDR3 DNA sequence: TGTGCCAGCATCACTCTGCGGGGAGGCAGTGAGCAGTTCTTC.

The rearrangement uses TRBV18 and TRBJ1-5; D is possibly TRBD1 (6 bases). The germline V gene encodes CDR1 KGHSH and CDR2 LQKENI. V dropped 3 bases and J dropped 0 bases, with 12 bases sitting between them. The CDR3 spans 16 residues. DNA of the CDR3: TGTGCCAGCTCACCGGACAGAACCTATAGCAATCAGCCCCAGCATTTT. It is translated as CASSPDRTYSNQPQHF.

V is TRBV2 and J is TRBJ2-7; D is uncertain. CDR1 and CDR2 from the germline V gene are SNHLY and FYNNEI. The CDR3 loop spans 14 amino acids. Trimming took 7 bases from V and 0 from J, leaving 13 bases between them. The CDR3 nucleotides are TGTGCCAGCATAGTAGTGAGACACTCCTACGAGCAGTACTTC. This encodes CASIVVRHSYEQYF.

This rearrangement joins TRBV5-1 to TRBJ1-1, with 8 bases fitting TRBD1. The ends lost 0 bases at V and 5 bases at J; junction bases unmatched: 3. Germline V lookup: CDR1 SGHRS, CDR2 YFSETQ. This CDR3 is 14 amino acids long. CDR3 sequence reads: CASSLGQGRTEAFF. CDR3 bases: TGCGCCAGCAGCTTGGGACAGGGGCGTACTGAAGCTTTCTTT.

This clone showed up just a few times. V usage is TRBV4-1 and J usage is TRBJ2-1; no definite D call. Trimming shortened V by 2 bases and J by 10 bases, and 12 bases separated the two germline ends. Germline CDR1 and CDR2: MGHRA and YSYEKL. The CDR3 covers 13 residues. CDR3 in amino acids: CASSQSPRGEQFF. The CDR3 bases are TGCGCCAGCAGCCAAAGTCCACGCGGAGAGCAGTTCTTC.

This clone was seen just once. The V and J genes are TRBV7-9 and TRBJ1-2, with a possible D match to TRBD1 (5 bases). CDR3 length: 15 residues. Trimming took 1 base from V and 5 from J, leaving 14 bases between them. Per germline, CDR1 SEHNR and CDR2 FQNEAQ (reference sequence). CDR3 sequence (DNA): TGTGCCAGCAGCTTAGAAGGGGTCCTCGGGTATGGCTACACCTTC. It is translated as CASSLEGVLGYGYTF.

The genes are TRBV4-2 and TRBJ2-1; TRBD2 is a possible D gene (5 bases). Germline-derived CDR1 and CDR2 are LGHNA and YNFKEQ. The CDR3 totals 17 residues. V lost 2 bases and J lost 1, with 15 bases in between. CDR3: CASSQKTWRNSYNEQFF. The CDR3 region has the DNA TGTGCCAGCAGCCAAAAAACTTGGAGGAATTCCTACAATGAGCAGTTCTTC.

The chain couples TRBV27 to TRBJ2-7; D may be TRBD1 (5 bases). V gave up 7 bases and J gave up 1 base, with 17 bases separating them. The CDR3 runs to 15 residues. The germline CDR1 and CDR2 sequences are MNHEY and SMNVEV (reference sequence). The CDR3 sequence: CASKLGAASSYEQYF. DNA for the CDR3: TGTGCCAGCAAGCTTGGGGCCGCGAGTTCCTACGAGCAGTACTTC.

The chain uses TRBV25-1 and TRBJ1-1; D gene uncertain. The V gene's germline CDR1 is MGHDK and CDR2 SYGVNS. The ends were cut back, 6 bases at V and 11 bases at J, with 16 bases in the middle. This CDR3 region has 12 residues. The DNA for the CDR3 is TGTGCCAGCAGACCGGATGGCCCCGGGGCTTTCTTT. Amino acids: CASRPDGPGAFF.

The CDR3 protein is CASSLQGLAGLGEQYF. The CDR3 coding sequence is TGCGCCAGCAGCCTACAAGGACTAGCGGGATTAGGCGAGCAGTACTTC. The rearrangement uses TRBV5-1 and TRBJ2-7; 12 nucleotides agree with TRBD2. Germline assignment: CDR1 SGHRS and CDR2 YFSETQ. Trimming at V came to 4 bases and at J to 6 bases, leaving 11 bases not matched to a gene. This CDR3 is 16 amino acids long.

This rearrangement joins TRBV28 to TRBJ1-5; TRBD1 matches at 7 bases. The CDR3 has 14 residues. Germline lookup yields CDR1 MDHEN and CDR2 SYDVKM. V shed 7 bases, J shed 9 bases, and the junction held 12 bases outside the gene matches. DNA of the CDR3: TGTGCCAGCACCCAGATAGGGGGCGGAGTGCCCCAGCATTTT. Its protein is CASTQIGGGVPQHF.

Only one count was recorded for this clone. The V and J genes are TRBV6-6 and TRBJ2-1; 9 bases are shared with TRBD2. This CDR3 spans 15 amino acids. Unmatched junction bases numbered 9, after V lost 4 bases and J lost 8 bases. CDR1 and CDR2 (germline): MNHNY, SVGAGI (reference sequence). CDR3 region: CASSSPGLASHEQFF. The DNA for the CDR3 is TGTGCCAGCAGTTCCCCGGGACTAGCTTCCCATGAGCAGTTCTTC.

This clone was observed a single time. The chain couples TRBV29-1 to TRBJ2-1; 8 nucleotides align to TRBD2. Trimming took 3 bases from V and 4 from J; bases not matched to a gene: 5. Germline V gene sequence: CDR1 SQVTM, CDR2 ANQGSEA. This CDR3 has 14 residues. CDR3 sequence reads: CSVEGLAGYNEQFF. CDR3 sequence (DNA): TGCAGCGTTGAGGGGCTAGCGGGTTACAATGAGCAGTTCTTC.

The chain is built from TRBV2 and TRBJ2-3, with 8 bases lining up with TRBD1. Losses at the gene ends were 7 bases for V and 0 bases for J; bases not matched to a gene: 6. The germline V gene has CDR1 SNHLY and CDR2 FYNNEI. The CDR3 has 15 residues. CDR3 loop: CASKGTGASTDTQYF. The DNA of the CDR3 is TGTGCCAGCAAAGGGACAGGCGCTAGCACAGATACGCAGTATTTT.

This chain connects TRBV6-5 to TRBJ2-7; 9 bases match TRBD2. The junction had 5 bases not matched to a gene; V was cut back by 10 bases and J by 1 base. Germline loops: CDR1 MNHEY, CDR2 SVGAGI. There are 13 residues in the CDR3. In DNA form, the CDR3 reads TGTGCCACCCTTACTAGCGGGTCCTACGAGCAGTACTTC. Encoded protein: CATLTSGSYEQYF.

This chain joins TRBV5-1 and TRBJ1-1, with 10 bases aligning to TRBD1. V lost 1 base, J lost 5 bases, and 5 bases stayed unmatched. The CDR3 extends over 15 amino acids. Germline values: CDR1 SGHRS, CDR2 YFSETQ. Here the CDR3 DNA reads TGCGCCAGCAGCTTGAGACAGGGGGCGGGTACTGAAGCTTTCTTT. It specifies CASSLRQGAGTEAFF.

The chain joins TRBV14 to TRBJ2-1; a weak D match, TRBD1 (6 bases). This CDR3 has 13 amino acids. Trimming cost V 4 bases and J 10 bases, with 14 bases left between them. CDR1 SGHDN and CDR2 FVKESK come from the germline V gene. The CDR3 DNA reads TGTGCCAGCAGCCCGGGACATTCTGCAGAGCAGTTCTTC. Its translation: CASSPGHSAEQFF.

The CDR3 spells CASSPRDRANNEQFF. The CDR3 DNA reads as TGTGCCAGCTCACCCCGGGACAGAGCTAACAATGAGCAGTTCTTC. The V call is TRBV18, the J call TRBJ2-1, with 7 bases identical to TRBD1. The germline V gene has CDR1 KGHSH and CDR2 LQKENI. The ends lost 3 bases at V and 5 bases at J; junction bases unmatched: 7. This CDR3 is 15 amino acids long.

This clone appeared a few times. The rearrangement uses TRBV2 and TRBJ2-7, with unresolved D. Germline CDR1 SNHLY, CDR2 FYNNEI. The CDR3 is made up of 13 amino acids. The CDR3 protein is CAAMELVSYEQYF. The CDR3 DNA reads as TGTGCTGCCATGGAGCTGGTTTCCTACGAGCAGTACTTC.

Comments on this clone: A junction end diverges from the germline sequence, so it may reflect a read error. V is TRBV7-7 and J is TRBJ2-7, with 8 nucleotides matching TRBD1. CDR1 and CDR2 from the germline V gene are SSHAT and FNYEAQ (reference sequence). The CDR3 runs to 15 residues. In DNA, the CDR3 is TGTGCTAGCAGATCTCGACAGGGGCCACCCTACGAGCAGTACTTC. It translates to CASRSRQGPPYEQYF.

The CDR3 loop reads CASSPPPGVFDETQYF. CDR3 nucleotide sequence: TGTGCCAGCTCACCACCCCCAGGGGTTTTCGATGAGACCCAGTACTTC. V usage is TRBV18 and J usage is TRBJ2-5; D possibly corresponds to TRBD1 (6 bases). This CDR3 is built from 16 residues. CDR1 is KGHSH and CDR2 is LQKENI in the germline V gene. The ends were cut back, 0 bases at V and 5 bases at J, with 16 bases in the middle.

The chain is built from TRBV28 and TRBJ1-2; no clear D. Germline V gene lookup returns CDR1 MDHEN and CDR2 SYDVKM. V lost 8 bases and J 0 bases, leaving 4 bases between the germline ends. The CDR3 sequence is 11 residues long. In DNA form, the CDR3 reads TGTGCCAGCGGGCCTAACTATGGCTACACCTTC. Translating gives CASGPNYGYTF.

The chain combines TRBV7-8 with TRBJ2-1; TRBD2 might be the D (6 bases). V was trimmed by 5 bases and J by 9 bases, leaving 20 bases between them. Germline CDR1 is SGHVS and CDR2 is FQNEAQ. The CDR3 loop spans 15 amino acids. The CDR3 is CASSPGLSEAPEQFF. In DNA, the CDR3 is TGTGCCAGCAGCCCTGGACTAAGCGAGGCTCCTGAGCAGTTCTTC.

This chain links TRBV6-5 with TRBJ2-7; 7 bases align to TRBD1. Germline V gene data show CDR1 as MNHEY and CDR2 as SVGAGI. Losses at the gene ends were 6 bases for V and 4 bases for J; bases not matched to a gene: 12. This CDR3 has 15 amino acids. Written as DNA, the CDR3 is TGTGCCAGCAGGTTATCGGGACAGAGGCCGTACGAGCAGTACTTC. It is translated as CASRLSGQRPYEQYF.